Given below is one T cell receptor (beta chain) in context. The target antigen is unknown. This sample stems from a study of blood T cells in healthy people across ages. Study conclusions and caveats: Older age went with lower TCR beta diversity per million T cells, in a roughly linear way.

The study recruited healthy Caucasian donors from Russia who were aged about 6 to 95. Peripheral blood samples of around 9.8 milliliters were drawn from each donor. CDR1 and CDR2 from the germline V gene are MGHDK and SYGVNS. CDR3 length: 17 residues. V lost 6 bases, J lost 3 bases, and 15 bases stayed unmatched. With a J-beta primer mix and a sample-barcoded 5' primer, a second PCR ran about 6 to 11 cycles. Unique molecular identifiers of 12 random nucleotides labeled each cDNA. TCRdb used MiXCR to reprocess the 5' RACE reads, holding one entry per CDR3 protein. This table holds about 1,400,000 distinct CDR3 sequences, roughly 60% found once.

Sequenced: blood. This receptor was obtained from a man aged 18 to 30 in good health. This chain connects TRBV25-1 to TRBJ2-5, with 8 nucleotides matching TRBD2. As DNA, the CDR3 is TGTGCCAGCAGCCTAACCGGGGGGGCGTCGAAGGAAGAGACCCAGTACTTC. Translation: CASSLTGGASKEETQYF.